The 30 T cell receptor beta chains below were found in one sample sequenced in a study of cytomegalovirus exposure and HLA in healthy donors. PCR amplification relied on 60 Vbeta primers (plus 13 Jbeta primers). This table comes from immunoSEQ multiplex PCR, and its TCRdb copy is limited to in-frame clones, with some not included. The listing records some 41,000 clones. The sequenced material came from PBMCs. All receptors derive from a man aged 25 to 45 in good health and CMV-seronegative.

The chain uses TRBV10-1 and TRBJ1-5, with 7 bases matching TRBD1. The CDR3 is 16 amino acids. Germline V CDR1 and CDR2: WNHNN, SYGVQD (reference sequence). V lost 2 bases and J lost 3; bases outside the gene matches: 7. The DNA for the CDR3 is TGCGCCAGCAGTGAGACTGACAGGGTAGACAATCAGCCCCAGCATTTT. It yields the protein CASSETDRVDNQPQHF.

The chain carries TRBV11-3 and TRBJ2-1; 11 nucleotides agree with TRBD2. Germline loops: CDR1 SGHNT, CDR2 YENEEA. This CDR3 spans 15 amino acids. J lost 13 bases, V lost 1 base, and 9 bases had no gene match. Here the CDR3 reads CASSLVAGGLGGQFF. DNA of the CDR3: TGTGCCAGCAGCTTAGTAGCGGGGGGGTTGGGGGGCCAGTTCTTC.

The chain employs TRBV4-1 and TRBJ2-5; the match to TRBD1 covers 8 bases. The CDR3 loop spans 15 amino acids. The germline V gene encodes CDR1 MGHRA and CDR2 YSYEKL. The V segment lost 0 bases and the J segment 5 bases; nucleotides outside the gene matches: 5. The CDR3 loop is CASSQDGQGSETQYF. Written as DNA, the CDR3 is TGCGCCAGCAGCCAAGACGGACAGGGCAGCGAGACCCAGTACTTC.

The rearrangement uses TRBV5-1 and TRBJ2-7; no clear D gene. With 0 bases removed from V and 0 bases from J, the gap between germline ends came to 4 bases. Germline lookup yields CDR1 SGHRS and CDR2 YFSETQ. The CDR3 is 13 amino acids. As DNA, the CDR3 is TGCGCCAGCAGCTTGGCTCTCTCCTACGAGCAGTACTTC. This translates into CASSLALSYEQYF.

The V call is TRBV4-2, the J call TRBJ2-6; D uncertain. The CDR3 contains 17 residues. V dropped 0 bases and J dropped 0 bases, with 9 bases sitting between them. Germline V lookup: CDR1 LGHNA, CDR2 YNFKEQ. The CDR3 loop is CASSQDDLNSGANVLTF. CDR3 bases: TGTGCCAGCAGCCAAGACGATCTAAACTCTGGGGCCAACGTCCTGACTTTC.

V gene TRBV6-5 combines with J gene TRBJ1-2; D is unresolved. This CDR3 has 14 residues. CDR1 and CDR2 (germline): MNHEY, SVGAGI. Trimming pared 6 bases from V and 3 bases from J, leaving 14 bases between. CDR3 in amino acids: CASSPARLDYGYTF. In DNA, the CDR3 is TGTGCCAGCAGCCCCGCGCGATTGGACTATGGCTACACCTTC.

The chain uses TRBV19 and TRBJ1-5, with 9 bases aligning to TRBD1. CDR1 is LNHDA and CDR2 is SQIVND in the germline V gene (reference sequence). The length of the CDR3 is 14 residues. Unmatched junction bases numbered 6, after V lost 6 bases and J lost 6 bases. The CDR3 sequence is CASRPDRGGQPQHF. The CDR3 nucleotides are TGTGCCAGTAGGCCCGACAGGGGGGGTCAGCCCCAGCATTTT.

This rearrangement joins TRBV7-9 to TRBJ2-5; no clear D gene. Trimming shortened V by 2 bases and J by 7 bases, and 14 bases separated the two germline ends. This CDR3 has 14 amino acids. Germline-derived CDR1 and CDR2 are SEHNR and FQNEAQ (reference sequence). Here the CDR3 reads CASSLNPHSGTQYF. The CDR3 DNA reads TGTGCCAGCAGCTTAAACCCTCATAGTGGGACCCAGTACTTC.

This rearrangement joins TRBV27 to TRBJ1-2; D may be TRBD1 (6 bases). Germline CDR1 reads MNHEY; CDR2 reads SMNVEV (reference sequence). The CDR3 extends over 17 amino acids. V dropped 5 bases and J dropped 5 bases, with 24 bases sitting between them. Here the CDR3 reads CASSPRKTLDRYYGYTF. The CDR3 DNA is TGTGCCAGCAGTCCTCGAAAGACCCTGGACAGATATTATGGCTACACCTTC.

The chain is built from TRBV5-1 and TRBJ2-3; weak D call: TRBD1 (6 bases). The CDR3 spans 16 residues. Trimming pared 0 bases from V and 5 bases from J, leaving 16 bases between. Germline CDR1 is SGHRS and CDR2 is YFSETQ. The CDR3 sequence: CASSLALTGGRDTQYF. In nucleotides, the CDR3 is TGCGCCAGCAGCTTGGCCTTGACAGGAGGTCGAGATACGCAGTATTTT.

The rearrangement links TRBV29-1 to TRBJ2-2, with 9 nucleotides matching TRBD1. The ends lost 6 bases at V and 5 bases at J; junction bases unmatched: 7. This CDR3 has 14 residues. Germline loops: CDR1 SQVTM, CDR2 ANQGSEA. CDR3 protein: CSVGDRVETGELFF. The CDR3 nucleotides read TGCAGCGTAGGGGACAGGGTGGAGACCGGGGAGCTGTTTTTT.

V gene TRBV9 combines with J gene TRBJ2-1, with D possibly being TRBD1 (5 bases). CDR3 size: 13 residues. Germline CDR1 SGDLS, CDR2 YYNGEE. Trimming pared 4 bases from V and 7 bases from J, leaving 12 bases between. CDR3 nucleotides: TGTGCCAGCAGCCCAACAGGTCCAAATGAGCAGTTCTTC. Translating it yields CASSPTGPNEQFF.

V gene TRBV6-4 combines with J gene TRBJ2-3; the match to TRBD2 covers 12 bases. Trimming removed 6 bases from V and 4 bases from J; junction bases left unmatched: 11. Germline V CDR1 and CDR2: MRHNA, SNTAGT. This CDR3 comprises 17 residues. CDR3 in DNA: TGTGCCAGCAGACTAGCGGGGGGACGGCGTAGGGCAGATACGCAGTATTTT. Translation gives CASRLAGGRRRADTQYF.

The chain is built from TRBV28 and TRBJ1-2; TRBD1 might be the D (5 bases). The CDR3 is made up of 13 amino acids. Germline V gives CDR1 MDHEN, CDR2 SYDVKM. V lost 7 bases to trimming and J lost 2 bases, with 11 bases between them. The CDR3 here is CASTLGGNYGYTF. Here the CDR3 DNA reads TGTGCCAGCACCCTCGGGGGGAACTATGGCTACACCTTC.

The rearrangement joins TRBV5-6 to TRBJ2-6; D may be TRBD1 (6 bases). Trimming took 2 bases from V and 2 from J, leaving 8 bases between them. The germline gives CDR1 SGHDT, CDR2 YYEEEE. The CDR3 contains 15 residues. CDR3 region: CASSLGGTGANVLTF. DNA for the CDR3: TGTGCCAGCAGCTTAGGGGGAACTGGGGCCAACGTCCTGACTTTC. The variable domain in full, completed from reference TRBV5-6 and TRBJ2-6, reads DAGVTQSPTHLIKTRGQQVTLRCSPKSGHDTVSWYQQALGQGPQFIFQYYEEEERQRGNFPDRFSGHQFPNYSSELNVNALLLGDSALYLCASSLGGTGANVLTFGAGSRLTVL.

With respect to this clone: One end of the junction does not line up with germline, which may come from a read error. Other DNA sequences in the sample encode the same CDR3. CDR3 loop: CAWSVRDEAFF. As DNA, the CDR3 is TGTGCCTGGAGTGTACGGGATGAAGCCTTCTTT. V is TRBV30 and J is TRBJ1-1; D ambiguous. CDR3 length equals 11 residues. Germline assignment: CDR1 GTSNPN and CDR2 SVGIG (reference sequence).

V gene TRBV5-1 combines with J gene TRBJ1-2, with TRBD1 matching 7 bases. V dropped 0 bases and J dropped 4; count of bases not matched to a gene: 6. CDR1 is SGHRS, CDR2 YFSETQ, per germline. The length of the CDR3 is 15 residues. Here the CDR3 reads CASSLGLTGSYGYTF. In nucleotides, the CDR3 is TGCGCCAGCAGCTTGGGCTTGACAGGGTCCTATGGCTACACCTTC.

The chain carries TRBV15 and TRBJ1-4, with 7 bases identical to TRBD1. Germline lookup yields CDR1 LNHNV and CDR2 YYDKDF (reference sequence). Trimming took 2 bases from V and 7 from J; bases not matched to a gene: 16. This CDR3 region has 18 residues. CDR3 protein: CATSRLSWEQGSGEKLFF. CDR3 bases: TGTGCCACCAGCAGATTATCATGGGAACAGGGGAGTGGTGAAAAACTGTTTTTT.

V gene TRBV29-1 combines with J gene TRBJ2-5, with a possible D match to TRBD1 (6 bases). The better agreement between TRBJ2-7 and the DNA end casts doubt on the J call. The CDR3 totals 11 residues. CDR1 is SQVTM and CDR2 is ANQGSEA in the germline V gene. CDR3 loop: CSVVQGYEQYF. The CDR3 DNA follows: TGCAGCGTAGTACAGGGTTACGAGCAGTACTTC.

The chain links TRBV14 to TRBJ2-7; TRBD2 agrees at 10 bases. The CDR3 has 18 residues. V dropped 1 base and J dropped 4; count of bases not matched to a gene: 13. Germline CDR1 reads SGHDN; CDR2 reads FVKESK. CDR3 sequence (DNA): TGTGCCAGCAGCCAAGTGCAAGCGGGAGGGCCGTTGGGGTACGAGCAGTACTTC. Translation gives CASSQVQAGGPLGYEQYF.

The V call is TRBV4-1, the J call TRBJ2-7; 9 bases fit TRBD2. Per the germline V gene, CDR1 is MGHRA and CDR2 is YSYEKL. The ends lost 2 bases at V and 2 bases at J; junction bases unmatched: 4. The CDR3 has 15 residues. The CDR3 DNA reads TGCGCCAGCAGCCAAACTCTAGCGGGGACCTACGAGCAGTACTTC. This encodes CASSQTLAGTYEQYF.

The gene calls are TRBV5-1 and TRBJ1-3; 7 nucleotides align to TRBD1. J gave up 13 bases and V 2 bases, and 15 bases lay outside the gene matches. Germline CDR1 reads SGHRS; CDR2 reads YFSETQ. The CDR3 spans 15 residues. CDR3 DNA: TGCGCCAGCAGCTTAGGGGACAGTGTCACAGAAGTTATATATTTT. It codes for CASSLGDSVTEVIYF.

V usage is TRBV2 and J usage is TRBJ1-1; 8 positions agree with TRBD1. The CDR3 length is 17 residues. V gave up 2 bases and J gave up 3 bases; unmatched junction bases: 11. The germline V gene encodes CDR1 SNHLY and CDR2 FYNNEI. Written as DNA, the CDR3 is TGTGCCAGCAGTGAAACCGCCCAGGGGGCGTGGGACACTGAAGCTTTCTTT. Amino acid sequence: CASSETAQGAWDTEAFF. Variable domain in full (rest from reference TRBV2 and TRBJ1-1): EPEVTQTPSHQVTQMGQEVILRCVPISNHLYFYWYRQILGQKVEFLVSFYNNEISEKSEIFDDQFSVERPDGSNFTLKIRSTKLEDSAMYFCASSETAQGAWDTEAFFGQGTRLTVV.

J is TRBJ2-2 and V is TRBV19; the match to TRBD2 covers 11 bases. CDR1 is LNHDA and CDR2 is SQIVND in the germline V gene (reference sequence). V gave up 7 bases and J gave up 5 bases; unmatched junction bases: 9. The CDR3 has 16 residues. The CDR3 DNA is TGTGCCAGTAAATCCGCCTGGACTAGCGGGACCGGGGAGCTGTTTTTT. Translated, it gives CASKSAWTSGTGELFF.

The chain uses TRBV6-1 and TRBJ2-7; no firm D call. This CDR3 region has 11 residues. Germline V gives CDR1 MNHNS, CDR2 SASEGT. Trimming removed 3 bases from V and 3 bases from J, with 3 bases in between. CDR3 sequence (DNA): TGTGCCAGCAGTGAGCGCTACGAGCAGTACTTC. Translating it yields CASSERYEQYF.

The chain carries TRBV5-5 and TRBJ1-2; D remains unclear. Germline V gives CDR1 SGHKS, CDR2 YYEKEE (reference sequence). CDR3 size: 13 residues. The V end lost 3 bases, the J end lost 3 bases, and 9 bases lay between the germline ends. DNA of the CDR3: TGTGCCAGCAGCTCGGAGCCTTACTATGGCTACACCTTC. As protein: CASSSEPYYGYTF.

J is TRBJ1-4 and V is TRBV10-2; D is perhaps TRBD1 (6 bases). CDR3 size: 15 residues. The V end lost 2 bases, the J end lost 10 bases, and 17 bases lay between the germline ends. The germline CDR1 and CDR2 sequences are WSHSY and SAAADI. CDR3 DNA: TGCGCCAGCAGTGAGCGAGGACTGCCCAGGGGAAAACTGTTTTTT. This encodes CASSERGLPRGKLFF.

V gene TRBV6-1 combines with J gene TRBJ1-5; 9 nucleotides align to TRBD1. Germline loops: CDR1 MNHNS, CDR2 SASEGT. V lost 6 bases, J lost 4 bases, and 4 bases stayed unmatched. The CDR3 has 14 amino acids. CDR3 sequence: CASREQGANQPQHF. CDR3 DNA sequence: TGTGCCAGCAGGGAACAGGGGGCGAATCAGCCCCAGCATTTT.

The chain recombines TRBV2 with TRBJ1-5; D not certain. The CDR3 spans 15 residues. Trimming removed 7 bases from V and 0 bases from J, with 13 bases in between. Germline CDR1 SNHLY, CDR2 FYNNEI. The chain's CDR3 is CASNLGEISNQPQHF. The CDR3 DNA follows: TGTGCCAGCAACTTGGGAGAAATTAGCAATCAGCCCCAGCATTTT.

The V and J genes are TRBV6-6 and TRBJ1-4; 9 bases map to TRBD1. With V trimmed by 7 bases and J by 6 bases, 6 bases remained unmatched. Per the germline V gene, CDR1 is MNHNY and CDR2 is SVGAGI (reference sequence). The CDR3 covers 14 residues. This CDR3 is CASIFGTGYEKLFF. The CDR3 nucleotides are TGTGCCAGCATCTTCGGGACAGGGTATGAAAAACTGTTTTTT.